The clone carrying this T cell receptor beta chain was seen only a few times. Its antigen remains unidentified. This sample is drawn from a study of OX40 agonist ivuxolimab in advanced cancers. Overall study: An agonistic human IgG2 monoclonal antibody against OX40 (CD134) was given. Two patients with cutaneous melanoma and one with hepatocellular carcinoma, three in total, showed partial responses. Study-level findings and limits: There was clonal expansion of CD4+ and CD8+ blood T cells by week 6 at 0.1 to 3.0 mg/kg. In CD8+ T cells, expanded clones were on average more numerous than in CD4+.

This table comes from immunoSEQ multiplex PCR, and its TCRdb copy is limited to in-frame clones, with some not included. The sample includes some 46,000 clones, about 90% of them seen just once. Germline V lookup: CDR1 LNHDA, CDR2 SQIVND (reference sequence). The CDR3 extends over 12 amino acids. The V end was cut by 5 bases, the J end by 2 bases, with 7 bases between. The rearrangement links TRBV19 to TRBJ2-7; no definite D call. This clonotype originated in an adult with an advanced solid tumor such as melanoma, head and neck, liver or kidney cancer. This material consisted of CD4+ or CD8+ T cells sorted from blood, taken in a trial of the OX40 agonist ivuxolimab. The CDR3 protein is CASSPRPYEQYF. In nucleotides, the CDR3 is TGTGCCAGTAGTCCCCGCCCCTACGAGCAGTACTTC.